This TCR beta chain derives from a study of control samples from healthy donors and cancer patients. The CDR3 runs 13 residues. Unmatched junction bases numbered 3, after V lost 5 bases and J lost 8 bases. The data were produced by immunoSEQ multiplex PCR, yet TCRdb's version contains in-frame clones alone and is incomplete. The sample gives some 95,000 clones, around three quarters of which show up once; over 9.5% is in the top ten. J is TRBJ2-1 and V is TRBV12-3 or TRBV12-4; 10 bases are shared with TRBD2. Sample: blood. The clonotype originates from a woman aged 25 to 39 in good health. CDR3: CASSLLAGDEQFF. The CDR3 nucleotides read TGTGCCAGCAGTCTTCTAGCGGGGGATGAGCAGTTCTTC.